This entry concerns a single TCR beta chain. The antigen is undetermined. TCRdb re-called the 5' RACE reads, yielding one record per CDR3 amino acid sequence without DNA. In total, the table holds about 380,000 distinct CDR3 sequences. Unsorted whole blood yielded the total RNA, with T cells left unselected. These data originate in a study of monozygotic twins with inflammatory bowel disease. Study-level points and caveats: Discrimination among different T cell subtypes was not achievable. The study found lower TCRbeta diversity (inverse Simpson) in IBD patients than in healthy co-twins.

The CDR3 has 15 residues. Germline V gene sequence: CDR1 LGHNA, CDR2 YSLEER. The V and J genes are TRBV4-3 and TRBJ1-1. The source of this sequence is a human donor with ulcerative colitis or Crohn's disease, or a healthy co-twin of an affected twin (not recorded which). The sample taken for sequencing was blood. CDR3: CASSQDSEGSTEAFF.